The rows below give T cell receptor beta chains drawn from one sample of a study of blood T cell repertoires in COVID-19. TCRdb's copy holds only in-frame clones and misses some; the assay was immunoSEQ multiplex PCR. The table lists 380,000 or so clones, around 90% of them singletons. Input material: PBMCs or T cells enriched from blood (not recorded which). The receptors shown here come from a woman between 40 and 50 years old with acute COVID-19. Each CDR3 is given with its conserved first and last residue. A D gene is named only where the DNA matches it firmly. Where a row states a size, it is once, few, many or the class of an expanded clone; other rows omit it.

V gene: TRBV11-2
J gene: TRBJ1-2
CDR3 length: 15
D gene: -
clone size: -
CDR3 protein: CASSLTSGGLYGYTF
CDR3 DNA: TGTGCCAGCAGCTTAACATCGGGGGGCCTCTATGGCTACACCTTC

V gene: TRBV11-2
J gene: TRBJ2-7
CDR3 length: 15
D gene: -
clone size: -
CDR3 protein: CASSLEPPGTYEQYF
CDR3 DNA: TGTGCCAGCAGCTTAGAGCCTCCGGGGACCTACGAGCAGTACTTC

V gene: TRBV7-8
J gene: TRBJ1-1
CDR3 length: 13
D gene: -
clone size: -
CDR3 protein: CASSSGRGTEAFF
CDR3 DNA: TGTGCCAGCAGCTCGGGCCGGGGGACTGAAGCTTTCTTT

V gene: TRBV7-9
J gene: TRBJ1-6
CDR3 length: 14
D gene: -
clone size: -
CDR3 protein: CASSLVGLFSPLHF
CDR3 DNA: TGTGCCAGCAGCTTAGTCGGACTGTTTTCACCCCTCCACTTT

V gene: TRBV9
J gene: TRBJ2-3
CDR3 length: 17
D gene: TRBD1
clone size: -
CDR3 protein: CASSITPPGQVPDTQYF
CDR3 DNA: TGTGCCAGCAGCATCACCCCACCGGGACAGGTACCAGATACGCAGTATTTT

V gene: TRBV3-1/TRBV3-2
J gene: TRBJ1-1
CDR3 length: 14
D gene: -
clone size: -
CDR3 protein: CASSQEGRHTEAFF
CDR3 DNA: TGTGCCAGCAGCCAAGAGGGCAGACACACTGAAGCTTTCTTT

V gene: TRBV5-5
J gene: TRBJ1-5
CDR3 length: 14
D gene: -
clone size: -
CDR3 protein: CASSLTDSNQPQHF
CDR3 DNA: TGTGCCAGCAGCTTGACAGATAGCAATCAGCCCCAGCATTTT

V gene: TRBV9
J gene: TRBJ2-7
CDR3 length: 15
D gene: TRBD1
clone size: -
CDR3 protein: CASSVSTGGYYEQYF
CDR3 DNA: TGTGCCAGCAGCGTAAGTACAGGGGGCTACTACGAGCAGTACTTC

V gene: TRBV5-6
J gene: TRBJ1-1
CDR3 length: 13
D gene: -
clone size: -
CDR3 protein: CASSHFPMSEAFF
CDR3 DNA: TGTGCCAGCAGCCATTTCCCGATGAGTGAGGCTTTCTTT

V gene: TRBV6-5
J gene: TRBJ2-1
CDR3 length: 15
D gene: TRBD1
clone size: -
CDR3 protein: CASSYGTGKGNEQFF
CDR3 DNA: TGTGCCAGCAGTTACGGGACAGGGAAGGGTAATGAGCAGTTCTTC

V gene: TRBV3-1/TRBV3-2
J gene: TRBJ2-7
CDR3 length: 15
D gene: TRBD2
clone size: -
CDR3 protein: CASSQESRGVAEQYF
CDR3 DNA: TGTGCCAGCAGCCAAGAAAGTCGGGGGGTCGCCGAGCAGTACTTC

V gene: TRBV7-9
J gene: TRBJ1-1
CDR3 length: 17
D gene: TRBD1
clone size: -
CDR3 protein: CASSLYQGALLSTEAFF
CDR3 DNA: TGTGCCAGCAGCCTCTATCAGGGGGCTTTGTTAAGCACTGAAGCTTTCTTT

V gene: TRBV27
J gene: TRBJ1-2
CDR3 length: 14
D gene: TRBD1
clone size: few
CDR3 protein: CASSPTGGNYGYTF
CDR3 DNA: TGTGCCAGCAGCCCCACAGGGGGCAACTATGGCTACACCTTC

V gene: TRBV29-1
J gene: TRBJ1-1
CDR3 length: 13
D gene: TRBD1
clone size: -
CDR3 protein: CSVKQGAYTEAFF
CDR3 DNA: TGCAGCGTGAAACAGGGGGCATACACTGAAGCTTTCTTT

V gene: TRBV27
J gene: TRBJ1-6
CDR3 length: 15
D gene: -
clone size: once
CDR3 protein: CASSINPGGGPPLHF
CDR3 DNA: TGTGCCAGCAGTATCAACCCCGGGGGGGGGCCACCCCTCCACTTT

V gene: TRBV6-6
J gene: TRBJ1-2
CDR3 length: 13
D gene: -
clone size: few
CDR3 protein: CASSPTESSGYTF
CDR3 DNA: TGTGCCAGCAGCCCTACAGAGTCCTCGGGCTACACCTTC

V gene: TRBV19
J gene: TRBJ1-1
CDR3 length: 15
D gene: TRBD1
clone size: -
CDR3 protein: CASSIAGQGFTEAFF
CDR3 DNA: TGTGCCAGTAGTATAGCTGGACAGGGATTCACTGAAGCTTTCTTT

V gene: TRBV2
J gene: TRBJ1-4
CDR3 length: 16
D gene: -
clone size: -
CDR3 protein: CASSEDGLPTNEKLFF
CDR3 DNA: TGTGCCAGCAGTGAAGACGGTCTCCCAACTAATGAAAAACTGTTTTTT

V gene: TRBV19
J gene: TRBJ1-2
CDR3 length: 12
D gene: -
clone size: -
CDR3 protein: CASSTDRYGYTF
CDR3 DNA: TGTGCCAGTAGTACCGACAGATATGGCTACACCTTC

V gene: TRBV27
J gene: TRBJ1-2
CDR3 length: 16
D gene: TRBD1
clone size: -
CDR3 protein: CASSFLGTEGDYGYTF
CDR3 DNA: TGTGCCAGCAGTTTTTTAGGGACAGAGGGAGACTATGGCTACACCTTC

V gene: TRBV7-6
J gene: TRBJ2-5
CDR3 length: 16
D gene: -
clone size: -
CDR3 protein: CASQPRGGGDQETQYF
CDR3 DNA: TGTGCCAGCCAACCCCGCGGGGGCGGAGACCAAGAGACCCAGTACTTC

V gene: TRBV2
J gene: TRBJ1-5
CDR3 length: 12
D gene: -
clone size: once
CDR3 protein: CASRSGGQPQHF
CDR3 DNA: TGTGCCAGCAGATCGGGTGGCCAGCCCCAGCATTTT

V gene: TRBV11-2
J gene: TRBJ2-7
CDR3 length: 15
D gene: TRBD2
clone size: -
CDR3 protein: CASRTQRGGTYEQYF
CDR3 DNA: TGTGCCAGCAGAACCCAGCGGGGGGGCACGTACGAGCAGTACTTC

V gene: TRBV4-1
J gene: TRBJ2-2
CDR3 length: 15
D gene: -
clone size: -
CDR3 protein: CASSQEQTGTGELFF
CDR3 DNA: TGCGCCAGCAGCCAAGAACAAACAGGGACCGGGGAGCTGTTTTTT

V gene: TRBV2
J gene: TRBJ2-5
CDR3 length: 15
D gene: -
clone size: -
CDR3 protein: CASSEIQGGQETQYF
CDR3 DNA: TGTGCCAGCAGTGAAATCCAGGGCGGCCAAGAGACCCAGTACTTC

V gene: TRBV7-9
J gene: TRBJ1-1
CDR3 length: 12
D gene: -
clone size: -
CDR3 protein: CASSQENTEAFF
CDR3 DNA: TGTGCCAGCAGCCAGGAAAACACTGAAGCTTTCTTT

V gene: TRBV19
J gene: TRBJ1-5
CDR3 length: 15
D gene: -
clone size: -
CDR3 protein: CASSIVRTGNQPQHF
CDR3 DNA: TGTGCCAGTAGTATAGTAAGAACAGGCAATCAGCCCCAGCATTTT

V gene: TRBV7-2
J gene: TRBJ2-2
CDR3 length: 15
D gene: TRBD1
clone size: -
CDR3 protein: CASSLEGARTGELFF
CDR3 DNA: TGTGCCAGCAGCTTAGAGGGGGCCCGGACCGGGGAGCTGTTTTTT

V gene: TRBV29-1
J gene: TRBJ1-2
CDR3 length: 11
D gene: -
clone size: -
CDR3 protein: CSVVGQRGYTF
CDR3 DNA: TGCAGCGTTGTCGGACAACGCGGCTACACCTTC

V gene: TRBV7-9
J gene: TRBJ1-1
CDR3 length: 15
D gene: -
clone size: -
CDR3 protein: CASSLSRHFNTEAFF
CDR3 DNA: TGTGCCAGCAGCTTGAGCAGACACTTCAACACTGAAGCTTTCTTT

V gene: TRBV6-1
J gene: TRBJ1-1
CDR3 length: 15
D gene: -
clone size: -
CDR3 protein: CASVLRSGVGTEAFF
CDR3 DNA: TGTGCCAGCGTACTAAGGAGTGGTGTTGGCACTGAAGCTTTCTTT

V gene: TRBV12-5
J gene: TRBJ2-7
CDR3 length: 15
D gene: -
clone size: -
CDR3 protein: CAIRQDIVLGYEQYF
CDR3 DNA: TGTGCTATCCGACAGGATATAGTCCTGGGATACGAGCAGTACTTC

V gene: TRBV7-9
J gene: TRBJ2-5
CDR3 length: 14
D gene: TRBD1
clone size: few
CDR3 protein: CASSATGGGETQYF
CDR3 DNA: TGTGCCAGCAGCGCGACAGGGGGTGGGGAGACCCAGTACTTC

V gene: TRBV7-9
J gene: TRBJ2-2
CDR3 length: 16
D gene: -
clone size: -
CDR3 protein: CASSLIWGANTGELFF
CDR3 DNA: TGTGCCAGCAGCCTTATATGGGGCGCGAACACCGGGGAGCTGTTTTTT

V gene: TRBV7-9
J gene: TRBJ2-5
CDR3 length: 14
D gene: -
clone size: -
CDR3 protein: CASSAQGGRETQYF
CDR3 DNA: TGTGCCAGCAGCGCCCAGGGTGGGCGAGAGACCCAGTACTTC

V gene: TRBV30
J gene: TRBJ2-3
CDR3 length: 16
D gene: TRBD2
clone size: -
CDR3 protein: CAWSVASGLGTDTQYF
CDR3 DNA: TGTGCCTGGAGTGTGGCTAGCGGGTTAGGCACAGATACGCAGTATTTT

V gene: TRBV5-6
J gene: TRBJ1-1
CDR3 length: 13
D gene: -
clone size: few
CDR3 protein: CASSLPRGTEAFF
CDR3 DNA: TGTGCCAGCAGCTTGCCCAGGGGAACTGAAGCTTTCTTT

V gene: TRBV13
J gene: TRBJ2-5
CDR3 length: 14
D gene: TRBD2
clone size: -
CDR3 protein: CASSLGGGGETQYF
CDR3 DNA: TGTGCCAGCAGCTTGGGCGGGGGGGGTGAGACCCAGTACTTC

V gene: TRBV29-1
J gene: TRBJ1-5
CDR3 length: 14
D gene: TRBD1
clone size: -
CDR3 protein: CSVAGAGGNQPQHF
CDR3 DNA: TGCAGCGTTGCCGGGGCAGGGGGAAATCAGCCCCAGCATTTT

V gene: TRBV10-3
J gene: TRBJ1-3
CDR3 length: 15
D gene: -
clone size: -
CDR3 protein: CAISESWGAGNTIYF
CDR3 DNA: TGTGCCATCAGTGAGTCGTGGGGGGCTGGAAACACCATATATTTT

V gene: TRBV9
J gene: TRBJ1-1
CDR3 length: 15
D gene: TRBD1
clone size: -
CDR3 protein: CASSVTGERNTEAFF
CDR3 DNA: TGTGCCAGCAGCGTAACAGGGGAACGGAACACTGAAGCTTTCTTT

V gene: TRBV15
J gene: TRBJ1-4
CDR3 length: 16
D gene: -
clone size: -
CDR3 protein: CATSRDWAPTNEKLFF
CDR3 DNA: TGTGCCACCAGCAGAGATTGGGCCCCAACTAATGAAAAACTGTTTTTT

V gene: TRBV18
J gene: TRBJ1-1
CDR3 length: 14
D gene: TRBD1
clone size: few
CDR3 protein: CASTLTGSGTEAFF
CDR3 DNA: TGTGCCAGCACCCTGACAGGGTCGGGCACTGAAGCTTTCTTT

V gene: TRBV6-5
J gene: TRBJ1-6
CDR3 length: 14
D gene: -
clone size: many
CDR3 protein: CASSYRVGGSPLHF
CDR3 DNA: TGTGCCAGCAGTTACCGGGTGGGAGGTTCACCCCTCCACTTT

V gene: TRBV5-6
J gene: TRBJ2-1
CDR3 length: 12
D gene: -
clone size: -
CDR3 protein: CASSLGDNEQFF
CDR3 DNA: TGTGCCAGCAGCTTAGGGGACAATGAGCAGTTCTTC

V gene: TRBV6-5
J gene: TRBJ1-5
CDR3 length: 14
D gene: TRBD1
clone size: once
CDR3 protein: CASRVQGLNQPQHF
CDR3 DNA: TGTGCCAGCAGAGTACAGGGGCTCAATCAGCCCCAGCATTTT

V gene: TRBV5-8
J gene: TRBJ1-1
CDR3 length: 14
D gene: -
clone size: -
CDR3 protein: CASSLYSMNTEAFF
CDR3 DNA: TGTGCCAGCAGCTTGTACAGCATGAACACTGAAGCTTTCTTT

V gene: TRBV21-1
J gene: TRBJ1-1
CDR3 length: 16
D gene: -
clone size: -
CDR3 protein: CASRRDPDRGSTEAFF
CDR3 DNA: TGTGCCAGCAGACGGGACCCGGACAGGGGTTCGACTGAAGCTTTCTTT